This T cell receptor beta chain was retrieved from a study of T-cell reconstitution after alpha-beta-depleted transplantation in children. Study results and limitations: Counts and diversity of T cells one year after transplant came mostly from newly produced T cells. At day 60, the high TCRbeta diversity found in some patients originated from recipient T cells and thymic progenitors that had survived. Several hundred expanded graft clones reportedly supplied alpha-beta T cells about two months after transplant.

With V trimmed by 6 bases and J by 1 base, 5 bases remained unmatched. The CDR3 runs to 16 residues. CDR1 and CDR2 from the germline V gene are DFQATT and SNEGSKA (reference sequence). On this clonotype itself: Antigen specificity is unknown.

The TCRbeta library incorporated unique molecular identifiers. Each CDR3 protein is one row after TCRdb ran MiXCR on the PCR reads. Of hundreds of thousands of distinct CDR3 sequences in the sample, 15% to 20% were seen once. The chain uses TRBV20-1 and TRBJ2-1; the match to TRBD2 covers 14 bases. This specimen was PBMCs, mostly from graft donor cells, taken 360 days after TCRalphabeta/CD19-depleted stem cell transplant. This sequence originates from a boy less than two years old who had a stem cell transplant for Wiskott-Aldrich syndrome, so the T cells may come from the graft donor. The CDR3 loop is CSAKRTSGRSYNEQFF. CDR3 nucleotides: TGCAGTGCCAAGAGGACTAGCGGGAGGTCCTACAATGAGCAGTTCTTC.